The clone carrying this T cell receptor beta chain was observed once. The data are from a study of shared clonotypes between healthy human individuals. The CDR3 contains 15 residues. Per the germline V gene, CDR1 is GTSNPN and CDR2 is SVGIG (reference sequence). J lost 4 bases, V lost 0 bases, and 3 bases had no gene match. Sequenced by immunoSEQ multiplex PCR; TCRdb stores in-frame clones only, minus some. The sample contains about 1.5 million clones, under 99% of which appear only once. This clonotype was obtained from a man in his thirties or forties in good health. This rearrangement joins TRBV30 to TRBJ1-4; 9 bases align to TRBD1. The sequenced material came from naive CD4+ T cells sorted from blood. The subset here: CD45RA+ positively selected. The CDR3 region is CAWSVGDRVNEKLFF. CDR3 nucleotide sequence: TGTGCCTGGAGTGTAGGGGACAGGGTTAATGAAAAACTGTTTTTT.